The 20 T cell receptor beta chains given below trace back to one sample, sequenced in a study of somatic mutations in cytotoxic T cells in rheumatoid arthritis. The repertoire was sequenced with immunoSEQ multiplex PCR; TCRdb's copy has only in-frame clones and lacks some. The profile shows tens of thousands of clones, around 87% of them singletons. The sample comprised CD8+ T cells sorted from blood. These TCRs come from an adult with rheumatoid arthritis.

On this clone: One junction end does not reproduce the germline sequence, and a read error may be involved. This specimen includes other DNA sequences encoding the same CDR3. This chain uses TRBV6-1 with TRBJ2-7; D is perhaps TRBD2 (5 bases). Germline-derived CDR1 and CDR2 are MNHNS and SASEGT. The CDR3 has 15 residues. The CDR3 DNA follows: TGTGCCAGTAGTGAAGCGGCGGATAGCTCCTACGAGCAGTACTTC. Encoded protein: CASSEAADSSYEQYF.

V and J are TRBV6-4 and TRBJ2-2, with unresolved D. Trimming left V 8 bases short and J 2 bases short, with 9 bases between. The germline V gene encodes CDR1 MRHNA and CDR2 SNTAGT. The CDR3 covers 13 residues. As DNA, the CDR3 is TGTGCCAGCTCTGACACTAACACCGGGGAGCTGTTTTTT. Translating gives CASSDTNTGELFF.

In its sample, this clone was seen once. CDR3 loop: CASSDSLNSGGSYNEQFF. DNA of the CDR3: TGTGCCAGCAGTGATTCCCTTAATAGCGGAGGCTCCTACAATGAGCAGTTCTTC. The rearrangement links TRBV6-4 to TRBJ2-1, with D possibly TRBD2 on 6 matching bases. This CDR3 region has 18 residues. The germline V gene encodes CDR1 MRHNA and CDR2 SNTAGT. V dropped 3 bases and J dropped 0 bases, with 18 bases sitting between them.

The V and J genes are TRBV19 and TRBJ2-1, with unresolved D. With 0 bases removed from V and 2 bases from J, the gap between germline ends came to 5 bases. The CDR3 contains 14 residues. Looked up from germline, CDR1 is LNHDA and CDR2 is SQIVND (reference sequence). The DNA of the CDR3 is TGTGCCAGTAGTATAGATCAGACCTACAATGAGCAGTTCTTC. As protein: CASSIDQTYNEQFF.

The chain carries TRBV18 and TRBJ1-4, with 12 bases aligning to TRBD1. Germline trimming cut 5 bases from V and 2 bases from J; bases unmatched to any gene: 9. The CDR3 covers 18 residues. From germline, CDR1 is KGHSH and CDR2 LQKENI. The CDR3 here is CASSMTKGQGATNEKLFF. CDR3 DNA: TGTGCCAGCTCAATGACGAAGGGACAGGGGGCCACTAATGAAAAACTGTTTTTT.

CDR3 residues: CASSTQTAHNEQFF. DNA of the CDR3: TGTGCCAGCAGCACCCAAACGGCGCATAATGAGCAGTTCTTC. V gene TRBV7-9 combines with J gene TRBJ2-1; no firm D call. The V gene lost 5 bases and the J gene lost 7 bases, with 15 bases spanning the gap. This CDR3 is built from 14 residues. Looked up from germline, CDR1 is SEHNR and CDR2 is FQNEAQ (reference sequence).

This clone has more than one count but fewer than ten. The chain has TRBV30 and TRBJ2-5, with a weak D call TRBD2 (6 bases). Trimming pared 1 base from V and 0 bases from J, leaving 15 bases between. CDR3 length: 16 amino acids. Germline-derived CDR1 and CDR2 are GTSNPN and SVGIG (reference sequence). The DNA of the CDR3 is TGTGCCTGGAGTGCCGGGGGTGACAGCCACCAAGAGACCCAGTACTTC. It yields the protein CAWSAGGDSHQETQYF. The whole variable domain, remainder taken from reference TRBV30 and TRBJ2-5, is SQTIHQWPATLVQPVGSPLSLECTVEGTSNPNLYWYRQAAGRGLQLLFYSVGIGQISSEVPQNLSASRPQDRQFILSSKKLLLSDSGFYLCAWSAGGDSHQETQYFGPGTRLLVL.

The CDR3 region is CASSLGPQRAGYTF. CDR3 bases: TGTGCCAGCAGCTTAGGCCCCCAACGGGCCGGCTACACCTTC. V and J are TRBV13 and TRBJ1-2; no reliable D call. Trimming shortened V by 0 bases and J by 8 bases, and 13 bases separated the two germline ends. The CDR3 length is 14 residues. Germline V gene sequence: CDR1 PRHDT, CDR2 FYEKMQ (reference sequence).

J is TRBJ2-1 and V is TRBV7-8; D gene unclear. This CDR3 comprises 17 residues. The germline V gene encodes CDR1 SGHVS and CDR2 FQNEAQ. Trimming left V 5 bases short and J 4 bases short, with 21 bases between. The CDR3 here is CASSLPSWKAGYNEQFF. The CDR3 DNA follows: TGTGCCAGCAGCCTCCCGAGTTGGAAGGCCGGATACAATGAGCAGTTCTTC.

The chain couples TRBV6-1 to TRBJ2-3; D assignment may be TRBD1 or TRBD2 (6 bases each). The CDR3 totals 15 residues. From germline, CDR1 is MNHNS and CDR2 SASEGT. Between the trimmed V and J ends, which lost 2 bases and 4 bases, there was a span of 13 bases. DNA of the CDR3: TGTGCCAGCAGTGAACGGTGGGGGGCCGCAGATACGCAGTATTTT. Translated, it gives CASSERWGAADTQYF.

The chain combines TRBV5-6 with TRBJ2-2, with 7 bases identical to TRBD1. With V trimmed by 7 bases and J by 4 bases, 22 bases remained unmatched. The length of the CDR3 is 19 residues. Germline lookup yields CDR1 SGHDT and CDR2 YYEEEE. In DNA form, the CDR3 reads TGTGCCAGCGGCGGACCGAACCGGGACAGAAAGGAGCTCACCGGGGAGCTGTTTTTT. Translation: CASGGPNRDRKELTGELFF.

The V call is TRBV2, the J call TRBJ2-3; D not resolved. V was trimmed by 5 bases and J by 3 bases, leaving 18 bases between them. From germline, CDR1 is SNHLY and CDR2 FYNNEI. The CDR3 is 16 amino acids. CDR3 loop: CASSPRTLRLTDTQYF. The CDR3 DNA is TGTGCCAGCAGTCCCCGTACACTTAGGCTGACAGATACGCAGTATTTT.

This chain links TRBV4-1 with TRBJ2-3, with 12 bases identical to TRBD2. The CDR3 totals 17 residues. V dropped 4 bases and J dropped 1; count of bases not matched to a gene: 6. CDR1 MGHRA and CDR2 YSYEKL come from the germline V gene. The CDR3, as DNA: TGCGCCAGCAGCCGTTCTAGCGGGGGGGGACGCACAGATACGCAGTATTTT. Translating gives CASSRSSGGGRTDTQYF.

The J gene is TRBJ2-7, the V gene TRBV2, with D possibly matching TRBD1 (6 bases). The CDR3 has 18 amino acids. The V and J ends lost 4 bases and 1 base respectively, with 23 bases between them. The germline CDR1 and CDR2 sequences are SNHLY and FYNNEI. The CDR3 here is CASSATPWGTLSSYEQYF. CDR3 coding DNA: TGTGCCAGCAGTGCGACACCTTGGGGGACACTTAGTTCCTACGAGCAGTACTTC. Drawing the rest from reference TRBV2 and TRBJ2-7, the complete variable domain is EPEVTQTPSHQVTQMGQEVILRCVPISNHLYFYWYRQILGQKVEFLVSFYNNEISEKSEIFDDQFSVERPDGSNFTLKIRSTKLEDSAMYFCASSATPWGTLSSYEQYFGPGTRLTVT.

The chain employs TRBV27 and TRBJ2-7; D is ambiguous. There are 14 residues in the CDR3. Trimming took off 3 bases at V and 1 base at J, with 10 bases between the two ends. CDR1 is MNHEY and CDR2 is SMNVEV in the germline V gene (reference sequence). The CDR3: CASSFNGLSYEQYF. CDR3 bases: TGTGCCAGCAGTTTTAACGGCCTTTCCTACGAGCAGTACTTC.

The chain uses TRBV30 and TRBJ2-2; 7 positions match TRBD2. J was trimmed by 6 bases and V by 5 bases; bases with no gene match: 0. The germline gives CDR1 GTSNPN, CDR2 SVGIG (reference sequence). The CDR3 length is 11 residues. The CDR3 nucleotides are TGTGCCTGGGGGGGGGCCGGGGAGCTGTTTTTT. It is translated as CAWGGAGELFF.

This clone was seen a single time. This chain uses TRBV4-1 with TRBJ2-1, with D tentatively TRBD2 (5 bases). CDR3 length: 16 residues. Trimming shortened V by 4 bases and J by 4 bases, and 17 bases separated the two germline ends. The V gene's germline CDR1 is MGHRA and CDR2 YSYEKL. CDR3 nucleotide sequence: TGCGCCAGCAGCCTAACAGCTACAGCGGAGTACAATGAGCAGTTCTTC. As protein: CASSLTATAEYNEQFF.

CDR3 coding DNA: TGTGCCAGCAGCGCCAGGGGGCAAAATAATGAAAAACTGTTTTTT. Translation gives CASSARGQNNEKLFF. The chain couples TRBV9 to TRBJ1-4, with 8 bases that match TRBD1. V shed 3 bases and J 4 bases; nucleotides not matched to a gene: 5. The CDR3 contains 15 residues. Germline values: CDR1 SGDLS, CDR2 YYNGEE.

The chain uses TRBV9 and TRBJ1-1; D is undetermined. Per germline, CDR1 SGDLS and CDR2 YYNGEE. The CDR3 is 13 amino acids. The V and J ends lost 4 bases and 3 bases respectively, with 10 bases between them. As DNA, the CDR3 is TGTGCCAGCAGCCCTACGCTGTACACTGAAGCTTTCTTT. Translated: CASSPTLYTEAFF.

This clone has just a few counts. The chain combines TRBV5-1 with TRBJ2-7; 7 positions agree with TRBD2. Trimming at V came to 0 bases and at J to 4 bases, leaving 13 bases not matched to a gene. Germline loops: CDR1 SGHRS, CDR2 YFSETQ. The CDR3 consists of 17 residues. The CDR3 protein is CASSLDLRGGSQYEQYF. The CDR3 region has the DNA TGCGCCAGCAGCTTGGACCTTAGGGGCGGGAGTCAGTACGAGCAGTACTTC.